This TCR beta chain stems from a study of T cells in Graves' hyperthyroidism and ophthalmopathy. Using RNA transcripts as the source, TCR beta CDR3 regions were amplified. In the first-round RT-PCR of the TCR CDR3, the HTBI primer set was used. TCRdb processed the multiplex PCR reads anew with MiXCR; each CDR3 protein has one entry. The sample shows around 440,000 distinct CDR3 sequences, less than 20% of them seen only once. This CDR3 has 19 residues. Germline trimming cut 7 bases from V and 3 bases from J; bases unmatched to any gene: 18. Germline V gene sequence: CDR1 MDHEN, CDR2 SYDVKM. This clonotype was observed at least ten times.

This sequence joins TRBV28 and TRBJ2-1; 10 positions agree with TRBD2. Sequenced: blood. The TCR comes from a young woman with Graves' hyperthyroidism. CDR3 DNA: TGTGCCAGCACCGACCCGGGACTAGCGTATTTTAAGTACTACAATGAGCAGTTCTTC. Its translation is CASTDPGLAYFKYYNEQFF.